These 15 T cell receptor beta chains share one sample of origin, sequenced in a study of PD-1 blockade in classical Hodgkin lymphoma. Produced via immunoSEQ multiplex PCR; TCRdb's table is partial and in-frame only. The table includes about 15,000 clones, approximately 88% detected once. With no exception, relapse followed autologous stem cell transplantation in all patients, and brentuximab vedotin exposure varied. The source material was peripheral blood mononuclear cells (PBMCs), sampled before the second cycle of nivolumab. The origin of the receptors is a human donor with classical Hodgkin lymphoma.

This sequence joins TRBV6-5 and TRBJ2-7; D perhaps matches TRBD2 (6 bases). The ends were cut back, 6 bases at V and 6 bases at J, with 18 bases in the middle. The CDR3 is made up of 14 amino acids. Germline lookup yields CDR1 MNHEY and CDR2 SVGAGI. Here the CDR3 DNA reads TGTGCCAGCAGCTCCGGGACTCTCACACGCGAGCAGTACTTC. Translation gives CASSSGTLTREQYF.

The V gene is TRBV6-5, the J gene TRBJ1-5, with a weak D call TRBD1 (5 bases). Trimming took off 6 bases at V and 5 bases at J, with 17 bases between the two ends. Germline CDR1 reads MNHEY; CDR2 reads SVGAGI. This CDR3 contains 15 residues. The DNA of the CDR3 is TGTGCCAGCAGCAGGGCAGGGAGAACTTATCAGCCCCAGCATTTT. This codes for CASSRAGRTYQPQHF.

This rearrangement joins TRBV6-1 to TRBJ1-1; D uncertain. The V and J ends lost 1 base and 4 bases respectively, with 13 bases between them. Germline V gene lookup returns CDR1 MNHNS and CDR2 SASEGT. The CDR3 contains 15 residues. CDR3 in amino acids: CASSEGKGWLTEAFF. The CDR3 nucleotides are TGTGCCAGCAGTGAAGGTAAGGGATGGCTCACTGAAGCTTTCTTT.

This clone was seen a handful of times. The chain carries TRBV30 and TRBJ1-4, with a possible D match to TRBD1 (6 bases). The CDR3 runs 15 residues. V lost 4 bases and J 4 bases, leaving 16 bases between the germline ends. Germline V gene lookup returns CDR1 GTSNPN and CDR2 SVGIG (reference sequence). The CDR3 loop reads CAWTTPGTLNEKLFF. The DNA for the CDR3 is TGTGCCTGGACGACCCCCGGGACACTTAATGAAAAACTGTTTTTT.

The V call is TRBV4-2, the J call TRBJ2-1; D call uncertain. Trimming removed 1 base at V and 9 bases at J, with 16 bases between. CDR1 and CDR2 (germline): LGHNA, YNFKEQ. This CDR3 region has 15 residues. The CDR3 reads CASSQGVVRSPEQFF. CDR3 bases: TGTGCCAGCAGCCAAGGAGTCGTACGGTCTCCTGAGCAGTTCTTC.

The genes are TRBV6-4 and TRBJ2-1, with 7 bases fitting TRBD2. The CDR3 runs 15 residues. CDR1 is MRHNA and CDR2 is SNTAGT in the germline V gene. The trim removed 7 bases at V and 2 bases at J, leaving 8 bases unmatched. Here the CDR3 reads CASTERGLTYNEQFF. The CDR3 DNA reads TGTGCCAGCACCGAACGGGGACTAACCTACAATGAGCAGTTCTTC.

V and J are TRBV19 and TRBJ1-2, with 8 nucleotides matching TRBD1. CDR3 length equals 18 residues. Germline V gives CDR1 LNHDA, CDR2 SQIVND (reference sequence). Trimming at V came to 3 bases and at J to 8 bases, leaving 20 bases not matched to a gene. The CDR3 here is CASSIFFMEAGGFKGYTF. In nucleotides, the CDR3 is TGTGCCAGTAGTATTTTTTTTATGGAGGCAGGGGGCTTTAAGGGCTACACCTTC.

In this sample, this clone turned up a few times. The junction departs from germline at one end; a sequencing error may be responsible. The J gene is TRBJ1-6, the V gene TRBV6-1; 9 positions match TRBD1. This CDR3 contains 12 residues. Germline V gene data show CDR1 as MNHNS and CDR2 as SASEGT. In nucleotides, the CDR3 is TGTGCCAGCAGTGAAATCTGGGGACAGGGTTACTTT. Translating it yields CASSEIWGQGYF.

The gene calls are TRBV29-1 and TRBJ2-5; perhaps TRBD2 as D (7 bases). Germline lookup yields CDR1 SQVTM and CDR2 ANQGSEA. The V gene lost 8 bases and the J gene lost 5 bases, with 18 bases spanning the gap. This CDR3 is 13 amino acids long. The CDR3 sequence is CSRGGGPGETQYF. The DNA for the CDR3 is TGCAGCCGAGGGGGGGGCCCTGGGGAGACCCAGTACTTC.

The rearrangement links TRBV5-1 to TRBJ1-1; tentative D call: TRBD1 (6 bases). The V gene's germline CDR1 is SGHRS and CDR2 YFSETQ. The CDR3 consists of 14 residues. The V end was cut by 4 bases, the J end by 6 bases, with 16 bases between. CDR3 in amino acids: CASSRLGGDSEAFF. CDR3 bases: TGCGCCAGCAGCCGATTAGGGGGGGACTCTGAAGCTTTCTTT.

Worth noting for this clone: The junction shows a germline mismatch at one end, possibly a read error. Additional DNA sequences in this sample encode the identical CDR3. The V gene is TRBV6-5, the J gene TRBJ1-2, with D unclear. Germline V CDR1 and CDR2: MNHEY, SVGAGI. The CDR3 has 14 amino acids. DNA for the CDR3: TGTGCCAGCAGCTACTCGTCGGGGAACTATGGCTACACCTTC. This translates into CASSYSSGNYGYTF.

V usage is TRBV9 and J usage is TRBJ1-1; D unresolved. The V gene's germline CDR1 is SGDLS and CDR2 YYNGEE. The CDR3 runs to 15 residues. V was clipped by 4 bases and J by 4 bases, with 17 bases between them. In DNA, the CDR3 is TGTGCCAGCAGCTCCCAGGCGGGGTTGGGCACTGAAGCTTTCTTT. Translating it yields CASSSQAGLGTEAFF.

The J gene is TRBJ2-5, the V gene TRBV2, with a weak D call TRBD1 (5 bases). CDR1 is SNHLY and CDR2 is FYNNEI in the germline V gene. Trimming cost V 1 base and J 2 bases, with 11 bases left between them. This CDR3 comprises 15 residues. The CDR3 is CASSEDRGRQETQYF. The CDR3 DNA reads as TGTGCCAGCAGTGAAGATAGGGGAAGACAAGAGACCCAGTACTTC.

The chain has TRBV9 and TRBJ2-2, with D uncertain. Germline CDR1 SGDLS, CDR2 YYNGEE. This CDR3 has 12 amino acids. V lost 0 bases to trimming and J lost 6 bases, with 3 bases between them. The CDR3 coding sequence is TGTGCCAGCAGCGTAGACGCCGGGGAGCTGTTTTTT. Translating gives CASSVDAGELFF. The whole variable domain, remainder taken from reference TRBV9 and TRBJ2-2, is DSGVTQTPKHLITATGQRVTLRCSPRSGDLSVYWYQQSLDQGLQFLIQYYNGEERAKGNILERFSAQQFPDLHSELNLSSLELGDSALYFCASSVDAGELFFGEGSRLTVL.

The chain combines TRBV9 with TRBJ2-2; 11 positions agree with TRBD2. The CDR3 consists of 16 residues. Germline V gene data show CDR1 as SGDLS and CDR2 as YYNGEE. J gave up 5 bases and V 4 bases, and 7 bases lay outside the gene matches. For the CDR3, the DNA is TGTGCCAGCAGCCCTTTAGCGGGAGGGCAAACCGGGGAGCTGTTTTTT. This sequence encodes CASSPLAGGQTGELFF. Full variable domain (remainder filled in from reference TRBV9 and TRBJ2-2): DSGVTQTPKHLITATGQRVTLRCSPRSGDLSVYWYQQSLDQGLQFLIQYYNGEERAKGNILERFSAQQFPDLHSELNLSSLELGDSALYFCASSPLAGGQTGELFFGEGSRLTVL.